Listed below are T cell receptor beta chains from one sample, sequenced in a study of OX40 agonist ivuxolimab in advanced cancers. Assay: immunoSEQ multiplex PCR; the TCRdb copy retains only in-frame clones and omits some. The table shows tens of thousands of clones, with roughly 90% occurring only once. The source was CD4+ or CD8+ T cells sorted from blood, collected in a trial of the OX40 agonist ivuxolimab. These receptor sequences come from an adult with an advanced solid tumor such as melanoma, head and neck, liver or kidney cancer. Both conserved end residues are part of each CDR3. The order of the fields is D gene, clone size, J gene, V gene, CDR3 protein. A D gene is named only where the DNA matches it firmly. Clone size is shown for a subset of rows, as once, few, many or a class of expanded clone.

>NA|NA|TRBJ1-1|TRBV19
CASSFPGTNTEAFF
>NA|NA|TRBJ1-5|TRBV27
CASSFSSNQPQHF
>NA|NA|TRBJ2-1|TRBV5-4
CASSQYNEQFF
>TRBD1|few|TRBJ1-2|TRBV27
CASSPRTGELLIYGYTF
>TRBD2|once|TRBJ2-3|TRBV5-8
CASSQVGRAADTQYF
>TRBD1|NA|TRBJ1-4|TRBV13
CASSSWTGGVMTNEKLFF
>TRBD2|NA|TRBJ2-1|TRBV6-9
CATGTSVDEQFF
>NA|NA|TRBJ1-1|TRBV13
CASSPKQGGGTEAFF
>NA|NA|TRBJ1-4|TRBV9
CASSVGGEDEKLFF
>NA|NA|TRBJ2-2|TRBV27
CASKGEQVEKYTGELFF
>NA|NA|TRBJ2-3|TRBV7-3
CASSLTGGTDTQYF
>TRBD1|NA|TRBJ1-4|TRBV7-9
CASSLVGTGWKNEKLFF
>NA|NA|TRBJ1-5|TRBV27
CASSFGRYSNQPQHF
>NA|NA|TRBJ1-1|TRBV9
CASSVGTGNTEAFF
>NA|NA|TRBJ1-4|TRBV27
CASSFFPGLGEKLFF
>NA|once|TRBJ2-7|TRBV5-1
CASSFGQSYEQYF
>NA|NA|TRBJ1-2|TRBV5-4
CASSTSGTLYGYTF
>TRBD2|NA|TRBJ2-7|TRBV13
CASSLSGLLREQYF
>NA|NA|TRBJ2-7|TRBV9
CASSEGGGSTYEQYF
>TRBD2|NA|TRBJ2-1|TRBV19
CASSHLAGHNEQFF
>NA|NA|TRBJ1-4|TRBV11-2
CASSLVSADYEKLFF
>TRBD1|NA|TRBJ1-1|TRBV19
CASSLDRGLGFAEAFF
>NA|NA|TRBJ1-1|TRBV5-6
CASTREPWDTEAFF
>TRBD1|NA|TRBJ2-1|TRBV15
CAMTGTGSMVEQFF
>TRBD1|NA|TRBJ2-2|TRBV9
CASSLAGGYTGELFF
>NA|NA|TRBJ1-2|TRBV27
CASSYQNLGAGYGYTF
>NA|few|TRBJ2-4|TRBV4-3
CASSRDGENIQYF
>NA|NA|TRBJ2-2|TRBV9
CASSVGYGDGPLRELFF
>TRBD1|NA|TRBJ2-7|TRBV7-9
CASSLVGQGAEQYF
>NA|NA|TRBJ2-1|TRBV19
CASSSGHVYNEQFF
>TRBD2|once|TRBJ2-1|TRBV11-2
CASSLEGLAGDNEQFF